This T cell receptor (beta chain) comes out of a study of blood T cell repertoires in COVID-19. Study in general: T cells, B-cell-depleted T cells, or PBMCs provided the cDNA or gDNA that served as material.

The study drew participants aged about 18 to 89 years from 24 US areas. In the original workflow: Reference gene primer amplification in the assay estimated nucleated cell counts. TCRdb's copy holds only in-frame clones and misses some; the assay was immunoSEQ multiplex PCR. Clonal size and the V and J genes are those of that table, whereas D and trimming came from the DNA. The sample has about 220,000 clones, less than 90% seen once. This CDR3 contains 14 residues. Germline V gene data show CDR1 as SGHAT and CDR2 as FQNNGV. V was clipped by 5 bases and J by 9 bases, with 17 bases between them. V gene TRBV11-2 combines with J gene TRBJ2-1, with D perhaps matching TRBD2 (6 bases). Sequencing was carried out using PBMCs or T cells enriched from blood (not recorded which). The receptor was isolated from a woman aged 40 to 50 who had recovered from COVID-19. CDR3: CASSRPGLLPEQFF. CDR3 nucleotide sequence: TGTGCCAGCAGCCGCCCCGGACTATTACCTGAGCAGTTCTTC.